Listed below are T cell receptor beta chains from one sample, sequenced in a study of immune evolution from preneoplasia to lung adenocarcinoma. Measured with immunoSEQ multiplex PCR; TCRdb has only the in-frame clones, and not every one. The sample records roughly 6,100 clones, approximately 80% being singletons. The sequenced sample consisted of FFPE adjacent normal lung tissue. These receptors were taken from a donor older than 65 with lung adenocarcinoma. Both conserved end residues are trimmed from each CDR3.

length,V,CDR3
14,TRBV5-3,ARSTGAGSSYNEQF
12,TRBV18,ASSPPGSPYEQY
14,TRBV7-2,ASSLLTGRDTDTQY
10,TRBV29-1,SIDRTYNEQF
14,TRBV7-9,ASSLAEGYSGNTIY
11,TRBV11-3,ASSPFRGDTQY
10,TRBV6-1,ASRDPLYEQY
11,TRBV5-4,ASSLMGGGEQY
14,TRBV6-6,ASSLPRDHNHPPQH
11,TRBV7-8,ASSLASLYEQY
10,TRBV29-1,SARDFSYEQY
11,TRBV5-4,ASSRTGLEGYT
13,TRBV6-6,ASSYSPEGTDTQY
9,TRBV20-1,SATSADTQY
15,TRBV5-1,ASHFGTSGLNTGELF
12,TRBV30,AWTTGGAGGELF
12,TRBV30,AWSEAAGANVLT
11,TRBV15,ATSREDNQPQH
13,TRBV5-1,ASRPSTGGGYEQY
13,TRBV9,ASSVADGGPYEQY
13,TRBV7-9,ASSLMGQGSTEAF
12,TRBV11-2,ASSLGVAQETQY
14,TRBV4-3,ASSQPTSGSRDEQF
14,TRBV5-1,ASSLEAGVAFGELF
13,TRBV10-3,AISTPGQGGNEQY
11,TRBV5-1,ASSLVGDREQF
11,TRBV11-3,ASSLGSRAEAF
14,TRBV7-9,ASSLASGAGSDTQY
15,TRBV5-1,ASSLAKREGVTDTQY
10,TRBV30,AWSVGGENIY
13,TRBV7-9,ASSLAFGPTGELF
10,TRBV27,ASSPDLYEQY
15,TRBV7-9,ASSFGGRMGSYNEQF
11,TRBV27,ASSGRGRYGYT
15,TRBV30,AWSVRTTGLPYYEQY
10,TRBV5-4,ASRVGGHGYT
13,TRBV4-1,ASSQSQTLSTEAF
10,TRBV10-2,ASKTQNDEQY
9,TRBV30,ATDSNQPQH
13,TRBV4-2,ASSQVSGGGYGYT
10,TRBV2,ASSGNTDTQY
12,TRBV27,ASSPVGLVWEQY
12,TRBV13,ASSLLLTSYEQY
12,TRBV19,ASRLAGDSSTQY
10,TRBV30,AWDEGNTEAF
11,TRBV30,AWSWAGGEKLF
13,TRBV11-3,ASSSNRGLSYGYT
9,TRBV9,ASSKDYGYT
11,TRBV5-6,ASSIGTATEAF